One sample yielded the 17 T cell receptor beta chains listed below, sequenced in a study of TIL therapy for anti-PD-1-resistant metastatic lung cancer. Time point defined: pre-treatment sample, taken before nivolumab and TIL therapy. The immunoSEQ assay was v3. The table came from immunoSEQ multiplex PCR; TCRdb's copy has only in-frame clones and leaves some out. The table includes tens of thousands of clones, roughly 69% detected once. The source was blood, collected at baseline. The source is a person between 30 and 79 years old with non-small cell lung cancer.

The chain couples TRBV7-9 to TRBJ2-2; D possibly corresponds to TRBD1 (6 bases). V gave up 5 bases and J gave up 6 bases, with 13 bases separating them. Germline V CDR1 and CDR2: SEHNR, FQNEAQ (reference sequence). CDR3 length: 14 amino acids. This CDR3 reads CASSLLRGSGELFF. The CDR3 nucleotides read TGTGCCAGCAGCCTCCTCAGGGGATCCGGGGAGCTGTTTTTT.

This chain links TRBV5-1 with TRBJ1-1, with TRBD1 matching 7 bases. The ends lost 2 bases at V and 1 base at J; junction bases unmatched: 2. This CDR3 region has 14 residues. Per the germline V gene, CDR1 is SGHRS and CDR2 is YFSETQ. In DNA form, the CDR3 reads TGCGCCAGCAGCTTATACAGGGGGAACACTGAAGCTTTCTTT. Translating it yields CASSLYRGNTEAFF.

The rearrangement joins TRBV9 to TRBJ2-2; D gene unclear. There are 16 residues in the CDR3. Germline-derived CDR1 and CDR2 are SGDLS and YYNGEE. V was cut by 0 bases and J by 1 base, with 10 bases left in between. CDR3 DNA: TGTGCCAGCAGCGTAGGGGTAGCCTGGAACACCGGGGAGCTGTTTTTT. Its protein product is CASSVGVAWNTGELFF.

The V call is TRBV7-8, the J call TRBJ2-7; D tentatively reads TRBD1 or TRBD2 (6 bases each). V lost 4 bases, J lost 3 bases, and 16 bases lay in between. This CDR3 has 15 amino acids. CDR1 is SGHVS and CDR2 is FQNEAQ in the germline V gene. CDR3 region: CASSYPPGGRYEQYF. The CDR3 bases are TGTGCCAGCAGCTACCCCCCCGGGGGCCGCTACGAGCAGTACTTC.

CDR3 DNA: TGCGCCAGCAGCTTCCGCCAACTCGGGGAGACCCAGTACTTC. Translating gives CASSFRQLGETQYF. The genes are TRBV5-1 and TRBJ2-5; no reliable D call. Per germline, CDR1 SGHRS and CDR2 YFSETQ. The CDR3 length is 14 residues. Trimming stripped 2 bases from V and 5 bases from J, with 13 bases between.

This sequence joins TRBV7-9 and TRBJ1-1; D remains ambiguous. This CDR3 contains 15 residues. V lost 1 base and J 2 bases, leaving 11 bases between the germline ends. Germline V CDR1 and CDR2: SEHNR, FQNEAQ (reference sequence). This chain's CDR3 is CASSLGHVLNTEAFF. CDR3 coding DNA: TGTGCCAGCAGCTTAGGCCATGTTCTCAACACTGAAGCTTTCTTT.

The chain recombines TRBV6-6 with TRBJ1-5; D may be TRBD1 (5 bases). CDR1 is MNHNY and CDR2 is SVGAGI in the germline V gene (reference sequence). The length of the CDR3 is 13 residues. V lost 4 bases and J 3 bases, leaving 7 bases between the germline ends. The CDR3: CASSSRDNQPQHF. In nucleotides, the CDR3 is TGTGCCAGCAGTTCCAGGGACAATCAGCCCCAGCATTTT.

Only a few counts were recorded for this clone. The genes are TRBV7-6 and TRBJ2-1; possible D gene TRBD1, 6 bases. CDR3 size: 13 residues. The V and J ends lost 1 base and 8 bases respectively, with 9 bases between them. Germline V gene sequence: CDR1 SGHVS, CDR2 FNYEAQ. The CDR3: CASSLEGDYEQFF. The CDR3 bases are TGTGCCAGCAGCTTAGAGGGGGATTATGAGCAGTTCTTC.

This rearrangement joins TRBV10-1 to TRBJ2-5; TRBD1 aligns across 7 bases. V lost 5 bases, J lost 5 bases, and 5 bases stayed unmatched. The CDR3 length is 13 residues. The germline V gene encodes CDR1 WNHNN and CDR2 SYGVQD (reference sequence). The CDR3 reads CASSRDRDETQYF. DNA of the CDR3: TGCGCCAGCAGTCGTGACAGGGACGAGACCCAGTACTTC.

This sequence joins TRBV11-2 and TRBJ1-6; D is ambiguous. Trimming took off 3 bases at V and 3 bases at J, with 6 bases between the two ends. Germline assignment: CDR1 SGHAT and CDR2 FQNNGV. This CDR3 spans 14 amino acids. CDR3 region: CASSLAIYNSPLHF. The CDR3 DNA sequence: TGTGCCAGCAGCTTGGCCATCTATAATTCACCCCTCCACTTT.

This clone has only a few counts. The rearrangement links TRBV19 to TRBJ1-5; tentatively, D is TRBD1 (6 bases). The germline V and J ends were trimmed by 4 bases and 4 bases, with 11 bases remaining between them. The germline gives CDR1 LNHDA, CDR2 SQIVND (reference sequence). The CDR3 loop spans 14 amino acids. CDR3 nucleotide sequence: TGTGCCAGTAGTAGTTACAGGGAAAATCAGCCCCAGCATTTT. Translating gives CASSSYRENQPQHF.

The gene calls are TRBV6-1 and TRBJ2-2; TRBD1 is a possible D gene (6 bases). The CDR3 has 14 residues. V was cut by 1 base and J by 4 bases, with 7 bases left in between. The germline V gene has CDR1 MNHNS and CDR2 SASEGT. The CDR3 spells CASSEGQATGELFF. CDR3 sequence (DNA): TGTGCCAGCAGTGAAGGACAGGCCACCGGGGAGCTGTTTTTT.

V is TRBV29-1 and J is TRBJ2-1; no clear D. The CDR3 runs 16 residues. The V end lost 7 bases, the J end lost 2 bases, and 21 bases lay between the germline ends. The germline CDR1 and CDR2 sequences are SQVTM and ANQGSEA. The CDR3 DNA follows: TGCAGCGGACAATCAAGCAATGCCCGCACCTACAATGAGCAGTTCTTC. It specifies CSGQSSNARTYNEQFF.

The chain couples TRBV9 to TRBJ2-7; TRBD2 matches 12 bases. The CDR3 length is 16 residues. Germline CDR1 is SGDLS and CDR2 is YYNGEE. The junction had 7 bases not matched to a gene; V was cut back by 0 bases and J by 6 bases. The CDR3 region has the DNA TGTGCCAGCAGCGTAGGGCTAGCGGGAGGGAGGAGCGAGCAGTACTTC. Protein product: CASSVGLAGGRSEQYF.

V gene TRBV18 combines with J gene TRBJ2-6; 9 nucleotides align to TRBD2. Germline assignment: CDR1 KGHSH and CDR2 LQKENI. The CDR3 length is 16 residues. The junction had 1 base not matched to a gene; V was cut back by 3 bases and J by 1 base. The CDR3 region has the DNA TGTGCCAGCTCACCTAGCGGGGGATCTGGGGCCAACGTCCTGACTTTC. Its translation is CASSPSGGSGANVLTF.

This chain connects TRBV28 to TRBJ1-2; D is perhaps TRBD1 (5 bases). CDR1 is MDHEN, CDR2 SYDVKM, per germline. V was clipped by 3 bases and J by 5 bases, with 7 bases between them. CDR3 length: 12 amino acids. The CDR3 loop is CASSLRTYGYTF. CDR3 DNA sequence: TGTGCCAGCAGTTTGCGGACATATGGCTACACCTTC.

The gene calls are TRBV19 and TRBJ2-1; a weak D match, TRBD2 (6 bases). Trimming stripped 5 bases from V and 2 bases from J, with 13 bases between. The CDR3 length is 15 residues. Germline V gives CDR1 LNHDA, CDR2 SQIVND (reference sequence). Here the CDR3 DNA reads TGTGCCAGTAGTTCGACTAGAACCCCCTACAATGAGCAGTTCTTC. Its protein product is CASSSTRTPYNEQFF.